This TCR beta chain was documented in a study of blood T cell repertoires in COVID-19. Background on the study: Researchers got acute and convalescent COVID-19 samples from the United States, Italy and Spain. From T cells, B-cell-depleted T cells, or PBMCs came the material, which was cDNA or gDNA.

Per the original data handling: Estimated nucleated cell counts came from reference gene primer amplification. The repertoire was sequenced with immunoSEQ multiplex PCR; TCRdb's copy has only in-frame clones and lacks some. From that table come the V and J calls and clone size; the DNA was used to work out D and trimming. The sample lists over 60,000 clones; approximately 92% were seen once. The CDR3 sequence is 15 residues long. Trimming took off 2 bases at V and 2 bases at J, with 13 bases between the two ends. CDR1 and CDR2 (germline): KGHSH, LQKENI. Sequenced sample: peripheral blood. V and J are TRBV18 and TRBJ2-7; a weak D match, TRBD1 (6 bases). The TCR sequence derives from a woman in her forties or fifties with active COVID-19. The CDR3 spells CASSPKTGPTYEQYF. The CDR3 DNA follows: TGTGCCAGCTCACCAAAAACAGGGCCCACCTACGAGCAGTACTTC.